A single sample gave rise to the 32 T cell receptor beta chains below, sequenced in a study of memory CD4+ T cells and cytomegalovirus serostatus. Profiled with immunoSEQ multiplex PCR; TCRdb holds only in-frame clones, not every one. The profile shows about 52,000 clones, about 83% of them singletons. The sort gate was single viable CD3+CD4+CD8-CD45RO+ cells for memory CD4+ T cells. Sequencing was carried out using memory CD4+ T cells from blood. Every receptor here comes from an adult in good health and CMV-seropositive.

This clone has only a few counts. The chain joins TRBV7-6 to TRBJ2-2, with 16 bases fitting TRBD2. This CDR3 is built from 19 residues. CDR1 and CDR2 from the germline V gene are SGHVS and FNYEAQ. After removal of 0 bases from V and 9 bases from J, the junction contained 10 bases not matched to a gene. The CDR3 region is CASSLASGTSGRAFRELFF. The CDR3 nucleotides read TGTGCCAGCAGCTTAGCCTCCGGGACTAGCGGGAGGGCCTTCCGGGAGCTGTTTTTT.

The CDR3 sequence: CATSTRNSGNTIYF. In DNA form, the CDR3 reads TGTGCCACCAGCACCCGGAACTCTGGAAACACCATATATTTT. This chain uses TRBV15 with TRBJ1-3; the D is unclear. The CDR3 length is 14 residues. The germline V gene has CDR1 LNHNV and CDR2 YYDKDF (reference sequence). V was pared by 4 bases and J by 0 bases, with 7 bases between.

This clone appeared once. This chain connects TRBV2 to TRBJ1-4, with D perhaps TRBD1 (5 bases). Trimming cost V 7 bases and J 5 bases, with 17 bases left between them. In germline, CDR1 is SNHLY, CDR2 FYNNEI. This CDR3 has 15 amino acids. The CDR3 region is CASIPTDRKNEKLFF. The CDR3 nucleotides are TGTGCCAGCATCCCTACTGACAGAAAAAATGAAAAACTGTTTTTT.

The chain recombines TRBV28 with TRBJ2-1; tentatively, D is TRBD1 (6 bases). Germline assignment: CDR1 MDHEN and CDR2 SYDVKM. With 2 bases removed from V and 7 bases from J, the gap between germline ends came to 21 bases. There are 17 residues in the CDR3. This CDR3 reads CASSLGGQTPRPNEQFF. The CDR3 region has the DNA TGTGCCAGCAGTTTAGGCGGACAGACCCCTAGACCGAATGAGCAGTTCTTC.

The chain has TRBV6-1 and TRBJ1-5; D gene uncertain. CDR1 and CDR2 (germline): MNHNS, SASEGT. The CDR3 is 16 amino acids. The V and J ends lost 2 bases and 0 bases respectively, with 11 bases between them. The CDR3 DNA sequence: TGTGCCAGCAGTGAAAGTCAGGCGTATAGCAATCAGCCCCAGCATTTT. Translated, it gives CASSESQAYSNQPQHF.

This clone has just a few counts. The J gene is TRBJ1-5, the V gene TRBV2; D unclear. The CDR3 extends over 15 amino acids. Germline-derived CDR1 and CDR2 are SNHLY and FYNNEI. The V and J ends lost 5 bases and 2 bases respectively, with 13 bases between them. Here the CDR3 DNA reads TGTGCCAGCAGTAAAGTGTTAATTGGCAATCAGCCCCAGCATTTT. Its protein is CASSKVLIGNQPQHF.

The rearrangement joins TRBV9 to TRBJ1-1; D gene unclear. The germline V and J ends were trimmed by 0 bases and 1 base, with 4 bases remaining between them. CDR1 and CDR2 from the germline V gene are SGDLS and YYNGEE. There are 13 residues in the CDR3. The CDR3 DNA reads TGTGCCAGCAGCGTAGAGTCGAACACTGAAGCTTTCTTT. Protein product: CASSVESNTEAFF.

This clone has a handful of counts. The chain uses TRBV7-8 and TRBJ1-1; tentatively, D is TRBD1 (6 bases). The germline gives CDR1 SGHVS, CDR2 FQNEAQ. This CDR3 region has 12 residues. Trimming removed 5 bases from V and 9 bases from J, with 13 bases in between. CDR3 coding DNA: TGTGCCAGCAGCGTATACGGACAGCAAGCTTTCTTT. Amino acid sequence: CASSVYGQQAFF.

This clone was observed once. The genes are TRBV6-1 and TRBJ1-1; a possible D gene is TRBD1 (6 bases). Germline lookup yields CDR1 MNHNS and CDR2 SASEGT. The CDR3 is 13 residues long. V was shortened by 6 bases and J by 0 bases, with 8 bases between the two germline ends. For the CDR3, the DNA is TGTGCCAGCAGGACAGGCCTGAACACTGAAGCTTTCTTT. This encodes CASRTGLNTEAFF.

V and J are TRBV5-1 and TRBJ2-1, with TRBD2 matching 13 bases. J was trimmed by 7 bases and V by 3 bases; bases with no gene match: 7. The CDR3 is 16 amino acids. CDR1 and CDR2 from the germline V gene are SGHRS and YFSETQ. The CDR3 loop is CASSWTSGRGGNEQFF. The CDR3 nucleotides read TGCGCCAGCAGCTGGACTAGCGGGAGAGGGGGGAATGAGCAGTTCTTC.

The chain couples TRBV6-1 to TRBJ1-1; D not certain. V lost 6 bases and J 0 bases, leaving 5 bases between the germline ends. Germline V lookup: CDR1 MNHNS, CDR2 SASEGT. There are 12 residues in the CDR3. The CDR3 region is CASRDVNTEAFF. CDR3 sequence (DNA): TGTGCCAGCAGGGATGTGAACACTGAAGCTTTCTTT.

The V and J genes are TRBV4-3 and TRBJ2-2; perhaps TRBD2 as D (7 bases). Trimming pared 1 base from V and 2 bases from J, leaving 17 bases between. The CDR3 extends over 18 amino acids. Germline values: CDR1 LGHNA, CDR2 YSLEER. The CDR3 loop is CASSQGWEGHLNTGELFF. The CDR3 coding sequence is TGCGCCAGCAGCCAAGGTTGGGAGGGACACCTTAACACCGGGGAGCTGTTTTTT.

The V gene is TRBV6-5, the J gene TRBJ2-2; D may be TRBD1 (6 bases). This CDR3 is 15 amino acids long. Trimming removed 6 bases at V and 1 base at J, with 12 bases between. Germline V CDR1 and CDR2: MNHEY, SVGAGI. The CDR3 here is CASRTSTGNTGELFF. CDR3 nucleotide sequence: TGTGCCAGCAGGACCTCGACAGGGAACACCGGGGAGCTGTTTTTT.

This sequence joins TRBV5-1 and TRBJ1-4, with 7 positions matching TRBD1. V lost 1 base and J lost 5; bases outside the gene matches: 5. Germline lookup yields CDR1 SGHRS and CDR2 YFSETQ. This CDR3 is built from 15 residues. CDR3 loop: CASSLSGTENEKLFF. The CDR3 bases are TGCGCCAGCAGCTTGTCCGGGACAGAGAATGAAAAACTGTTTTTT.

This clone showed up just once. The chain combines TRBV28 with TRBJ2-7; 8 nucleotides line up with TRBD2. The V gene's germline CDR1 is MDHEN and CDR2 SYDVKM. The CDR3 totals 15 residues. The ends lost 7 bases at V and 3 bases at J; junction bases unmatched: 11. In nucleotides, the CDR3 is TGTGCCAGCACCCCTGGGCTAGCGGGCTTCTACGAGCAGTACTTC. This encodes CASTPGLAGFYEQYF.

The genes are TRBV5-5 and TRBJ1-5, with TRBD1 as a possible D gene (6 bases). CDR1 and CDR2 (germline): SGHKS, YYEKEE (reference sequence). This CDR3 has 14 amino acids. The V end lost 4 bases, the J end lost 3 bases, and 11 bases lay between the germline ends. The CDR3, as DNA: TGTGCCAGCAGCCTAAGGGGGATCAATCAGCCCCAGCATTTT. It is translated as CASSLRGINQPQHF. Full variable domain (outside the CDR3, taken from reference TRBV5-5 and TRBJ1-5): DAGVTQSPTHLIKTRGQQVTLRCSPISGHKSVSWYQQVLGQGPQFIFQYYEKEERGRGNFPDRFSARQFPNYSSELNVNALLLGDSALYLCASSLRGINQPQHFGDGTRLSIL.

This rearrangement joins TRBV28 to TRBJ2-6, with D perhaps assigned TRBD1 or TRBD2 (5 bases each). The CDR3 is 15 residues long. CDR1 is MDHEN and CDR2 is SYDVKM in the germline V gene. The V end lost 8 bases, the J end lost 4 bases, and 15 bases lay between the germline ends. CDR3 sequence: CASRTGGSGANVLTF. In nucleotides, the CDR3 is TGTGCCAGCCGTACTGGGGGTTCGGGGGCCAACGTCCTGACTTTC. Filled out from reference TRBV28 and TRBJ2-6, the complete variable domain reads DVKVTQSSRYLVKRTGEKVFLECVQDMDHENMFWYRQDPGLGLRLIYFSYDVKMKEKGDIPEGYSVSREKKERFSLILESASTNQTSMYLCASRTGGSGANVLTFGAGSRLTVL.

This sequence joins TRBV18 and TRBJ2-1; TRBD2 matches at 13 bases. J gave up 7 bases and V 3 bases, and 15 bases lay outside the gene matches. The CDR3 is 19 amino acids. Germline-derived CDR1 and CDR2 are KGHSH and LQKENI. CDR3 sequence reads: CASSPKALSTSGGGNEQFF. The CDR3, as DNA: TGTGCCAGCTCACCCAAGGCCCTTTCAACTAGCGGGGGGGGAAATGAGCAGTTCTTC.

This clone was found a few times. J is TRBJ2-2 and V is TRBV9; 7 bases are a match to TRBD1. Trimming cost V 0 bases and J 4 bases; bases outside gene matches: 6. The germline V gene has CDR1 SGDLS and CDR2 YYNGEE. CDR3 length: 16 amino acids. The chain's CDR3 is CASSVATTGSTGELFF. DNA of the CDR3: TGTGCCAGCAGCGTAGCTACGACAGGGAGCACCGGGGAGCTGTTTTTT.

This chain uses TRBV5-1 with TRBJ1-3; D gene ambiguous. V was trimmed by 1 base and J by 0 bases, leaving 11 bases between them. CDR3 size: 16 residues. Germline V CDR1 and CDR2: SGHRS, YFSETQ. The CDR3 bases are TGCGCCAGCAGCTTGCAGCCGGGGAGCTCTGGAAACACCATATATTTT. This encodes CASSLQPGSSGNTIYF.

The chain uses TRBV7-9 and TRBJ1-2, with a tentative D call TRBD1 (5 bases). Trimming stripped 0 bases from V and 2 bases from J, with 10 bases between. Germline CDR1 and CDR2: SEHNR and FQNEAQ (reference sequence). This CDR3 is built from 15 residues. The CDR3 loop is CASSLAQTANYGYTF. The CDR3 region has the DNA TGTGCCAGCAGCTTAGCCCAGACAGCGAACTATGGCTACACCTTC.

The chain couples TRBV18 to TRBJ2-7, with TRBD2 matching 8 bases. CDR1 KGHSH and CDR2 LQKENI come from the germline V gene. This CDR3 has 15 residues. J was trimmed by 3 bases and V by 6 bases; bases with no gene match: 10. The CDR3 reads CASSPRGSGNYEQYF. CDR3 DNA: TGTGCCAGCTCGCCCCGGGGTAGCGGGAACTACGAGCAGTACTTC.

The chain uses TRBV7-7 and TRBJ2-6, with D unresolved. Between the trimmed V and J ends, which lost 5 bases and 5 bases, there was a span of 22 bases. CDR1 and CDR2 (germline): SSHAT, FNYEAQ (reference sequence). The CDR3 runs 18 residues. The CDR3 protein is CASSHCSMPQSRANVLTF. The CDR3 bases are TGTGCCAGCAGCCACTGTTCTATGCCACAAAGTCGGGCCAACGTCCTGACTTTC.

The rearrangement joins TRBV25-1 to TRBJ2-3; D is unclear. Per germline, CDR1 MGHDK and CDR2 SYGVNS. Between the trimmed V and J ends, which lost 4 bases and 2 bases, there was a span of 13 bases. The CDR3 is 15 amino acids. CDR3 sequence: CASSVGPHTTDTQYF. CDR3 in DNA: TGTGCCAGCAGTGTTGGTCCTCATACCACAGATACGCAGTATTTT.

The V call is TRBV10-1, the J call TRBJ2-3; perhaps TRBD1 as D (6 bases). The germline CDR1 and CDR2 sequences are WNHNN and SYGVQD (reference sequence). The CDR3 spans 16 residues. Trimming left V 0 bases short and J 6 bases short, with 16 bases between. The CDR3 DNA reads TGCGCCAGCAGTGAGTCTTGGTGCCAGGGGATGGATACGCAGTATTTT. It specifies CASSESWCQGMDTQYF.

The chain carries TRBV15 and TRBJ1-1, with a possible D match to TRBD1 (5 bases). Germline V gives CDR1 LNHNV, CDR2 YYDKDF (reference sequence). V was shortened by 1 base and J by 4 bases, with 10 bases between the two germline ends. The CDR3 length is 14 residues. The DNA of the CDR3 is TGTGCCACCAGCAGAGGGGGGGATGCCACTGAAGCTTTCTTT. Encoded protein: CATSRGGDATEAFF.

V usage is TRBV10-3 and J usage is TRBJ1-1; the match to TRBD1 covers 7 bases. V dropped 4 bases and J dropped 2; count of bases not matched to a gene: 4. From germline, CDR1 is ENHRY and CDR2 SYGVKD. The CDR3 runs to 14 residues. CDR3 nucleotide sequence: TGTGCCATCAGTGGGGCAGGGGGAAACACTGAAGCTTTCTTT. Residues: CAISGAGGNTEAFF.

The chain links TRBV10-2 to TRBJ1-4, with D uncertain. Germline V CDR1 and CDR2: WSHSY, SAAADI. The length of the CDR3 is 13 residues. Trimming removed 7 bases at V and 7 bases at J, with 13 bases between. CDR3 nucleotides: TGCGCCAGCACCGGGTCCTGGGGTGAAAAACTGTTTTTT. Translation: CASTGSWGEKLFF.

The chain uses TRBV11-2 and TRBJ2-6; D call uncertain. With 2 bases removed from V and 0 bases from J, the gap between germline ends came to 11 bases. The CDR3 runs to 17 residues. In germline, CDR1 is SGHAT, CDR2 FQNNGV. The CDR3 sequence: CASSLSARSSGANVLTF. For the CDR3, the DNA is TGTGCCAGCAGCTTAAGCGCCCGGAGCTCTGGGGCCAACGTCCTGACTTTC.

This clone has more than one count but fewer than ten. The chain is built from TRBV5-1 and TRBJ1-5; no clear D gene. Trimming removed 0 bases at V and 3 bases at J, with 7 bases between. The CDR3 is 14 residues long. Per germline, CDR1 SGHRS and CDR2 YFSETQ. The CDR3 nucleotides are TGCGCCAGCAGCTTGGACGGGAACAATCAGCCCCAGCATTTT. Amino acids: CASSLDGNNQPQHF.

The CDR3 loop reads CASSQSTGGFGYTF. The CDR3 DNA reads as TGTGCCAGCAGCCAATCCACAGGTGGGTTCGGCTACACCTTC. The chain has TRBV16 and TRBJ1-2, with a tentative D call TRBD1 (5 bases). CDR1 KGHSY and CDR2 FQNENV come from the germline V gene. The CDR3 loop spans 14 amino acids. V was clipped by 0 bases and J by 8 bases, with 13 bases between them.

The CDR3 sequence: CASSLVVGLAVTDTQYF. As DNA, the CDR3 is TGTGCCAGCAGCTTAGTAGTGGGACTAGCGGTCACAGATACGCAGTATTTT. V gene TRBV7-2 combines with J gene TRBJ2-3; TRBD2 aligns across 11 bases. The V and J ends lost 1 base and 2 bases, in that order; junction bases with no gene match: 5. This CDR3 spans 17 amino acids. CDR1 and CDR2 from the germline V gene are SGHTA and FQGNSA.